Listed below are T cell receptor beta chains from one sample, sequenced in a study of blood T cells in healthy people across ages. TCRdb itself ran the 5' RACE reads through MiXCR, one entry per CDR3 protein. The sample includes around 990,000 distinct CDR3 sequences, around 25% of them seen just once. These same data were also listed under a study on T cells of mothers and their children.

Sequencing input: blood. These receptors came from a girl aged 2 to 9 in good health. CDR3s include the opening cysteine and the closing phenylalanine or tryptophan. The D gene is left open where the match is weak. Where a row states a size, it is once, few, many or the class of an expanded clone; other rows omit it.

>TRBD1|TRBJ1-2|-|TRBV4-3
TGCGCCAGCAGCCCGCACCCCCGGGACAGGGACCTATATGGCTACACCTTC
CASSPHPRDRDLYGYTF
>-|TRBJ1-2|-|TRBV29-1
TGCAGCGTTGCTGCTGTTTCCAGGGTCGGCTACACCTTC
CSVAAVSRVGYTF
>-|TRBJ1-2|-|TRBV7-9
TGTGCCAGCAGCTTAAGCGACAGTCTCAACTATGGCTACACCTTC
CASSLSDSLNYGYTF
>TRBD2|TRBJ2-7|few|TRBV12-3/TRBV12-4
TGTGCCAGCAGTTTAAATCTTAGGGGACTAGCGGGAGGAGGATCCTACGAGCAGTACTTC
CASSLNLRGLAGGGSYEQYF
>TRBD1|TRBJ1-1|-|TRBV9
TGTGCCAGCAGCGTAGGTCCCGGGACAGGGCCGAACACTGAAGCTTTCTTT
CASSVGPGTGPNTEAFF
>-|TRBJ2-1|few|TRBV7-3
TGTGCCAGCAGCTTCGAGGGCTCCTTCAATGAGCAGTTCTTC
CASSFEGSFNEQFF
>TRBD1|TRBJ2-7|-|TRBV3-1
TGTGCCAGCAGCCAAGGGCCTGTGACAGGGTCCTACGAGCAGTACTTC
CASSQGPVTGSYEQYF
>-|TRBJ1-3|-|TRBV29-1
TGCAGCGCTTCTGGGGTTCAGCTCTCTGGAAACACCATATATTTT
CSASGVQLSGNTIYF
>-|TRBJ2-4|-|TRBV20-1
TGCAGTGCTAGAGATAGAGCCGATTGGAACATTCAGTACTTC
CSARDRADWNIQYF
>TRBD2|TRBJ2-3|few|TRBV28
TGTGCCAGCAGTTTCCAATATAGCGGGGGGGCCGCAGATACGCAGTATTTT
CASSFQYSGGAADTQYF
>-|TRBJ2-7|-|TRBV20-1
TGCAGTGCTAGAGATCGGCAGGACTACGAGCAGTACTTC
CSARDRQDYEQYF
>-|TRBJ1-4|few|TRBV7-2
TGTGCCAGCACCCCCCAGACAGCAACTAATGAAAAACTGTTTTTT
CASTPQTATNEKLFF
>-|TRBJ2-7|-|TRBV4-1
TGCGCCAGCAGCCAACCTAACAACAGGGTAGACTCCTACGAGCAGTACTTC
CASSQPNNRVDSYEQYF
>-|TRBJ2-7|-|TRBV5-5
TGTGCCAGCAGTTGGACTCCTGGAGGGCAGTACTTC
CASSWTPGGQYF
>TRBD1|TRBJ2-1|few|TRBV19
TGTGCCAGTAGGGACAGGGTCTACAATGAGCAGTTCTTC
CASRDRVYNEQFF
>-|TRBJ2-4|-|TRBV4-1
TGCGCCAGCAGCCAAGAGGTCGACGCGTCCCGGAACATTCAGTACTTC
CASSQEVDASRNIQYF
>TRBD1|TRBJ2-1|-|TRBV9
TGTGCCAGCAGCGTCCAGTCACAGGGGCTAAAGAATGAGCAGTTCTTC
CASSVQSQGLKNEQFF
>-|TRBJ1-1|few|TRBV9
TGTGCCAGCAGCGTAAAGGAGAACACTGAAGCTTTCTTT
CASSVKENTEAFF
>-|TRBJ1-3|-|TRBV10-3
TGTGCCATACGCTTCTCTGGAAACACCATATATTTT
CAIRFSGNTIYF
>-|TRBJ1-2|few|TRBV7-3
TGTGCCAGCAGCTCCGGGTACGGAGGAGGCTACACCTTC
CASSSGYGGGYTF
>TRBD2|TRBJ2-3|-|TRBV5-5
TGTGCCAGCAGCTCCGGACTAGTAGGTGGTGGCGATACGCAGTATTTT
CASSSGLVGGGDTQYF
>-|TRBJ2-2|-|TRBV7-2
TGTGCCAGCAGCTTAGAGGCGATGTGGAACACCGGGGAGCTGTTTTTT
CASSLEAMWNTGELFF
>TRBD1|TRBJ1-2|few|TRBV12-3/TRBV12-4
TGTGCCAGCAGACGACAGGGCTCCTATGGCTACACCTTC
CASRRQGSYGYTF
>TRBD2|TRBJ2-7|few|TRBV4-1
TGCGCCAGCAGCCAGGCGGGAGCCCACGAGCAGTACTTC
CASSQAGAHEQYF
>-|TRBJ2-7|-|TRBV6-2/TRBV6-3
TGTGCCAGCACCCGGGGTCTAGACCCCTACGAGCAGTACTTC
CASTRGLDPYEQYF
>-|TRBJ1-4|few|TRBV21-1
TGTGCCAGCAGCGGGACGGCAACTAATGAAAAACTGTTTTTT
CASSGTATNEKLFF
>TRBD2|TRBJ2-1|few|TRBV20-1
TGCAGTGCTAGTCCCCGACTAGCGGGAGGATTTAAGTATGAGCAGTTCTTC
CSASPRLAGGFKYEQFF
>-|TRBJ2-1|-|TRBV5-6
TGTGCCAGCAGCTTCATAGACCGGGGCCCTGAGCAGTTCTTC
CASSFIDRGPEQFF
>-|TRBJ2-1|few|TRBV12-3/TRBV12-4
TGTGCCAGCAGTTCGATAGGGACCGTCGGATATGAGCAGTTCTTC
CASSSIGTVGYEQFF
>-|TRBJ2-2|-|TRBV15
TGTGCCACCAGCAGAGCGGTAGAGCAGCGGGAGCTGTTTTTT
CATSRAVEQRELFF
>TRBD2|TRBJ2-1|-|TRBV24-1
TGTGCCACCAGTGATCCCGGACTAGCGGGAGCGTATGAGCAGTTCTTC
CATSDPGLAGAYEQFF
>TRBD2|TRBJ2-5|-|TRBV29-1
TGCAGCGTTGCTCATGCGGGAGAGGTACAGACCCAGTACTTC
CSVAHAGEVQTQYF
>-|TRBJ2-4|-|TRBV11-2
TGTGCCAGCAGCTTAACCCCCTCGGACATTCAGTACTTC
CASSLTPSDIQYF
>-|TRBJ2-5|-|TRBV12-3/TRBV12-4
TGTGCCAGCAGCCCCAGTTTGCGGCAAGAGACCCAGTACTTC
CASSPSLRQETQYF